The 30 T cell receptor beta chains reported below all come from one sample, sequenced in a study of T cell responses to AZD1222 COVID-19 vaccine. Clones were sequenced by immunoSEQ multiplex PCR, and TCRdb holds only the in-frame ones, with some missing. The repertoire has around 88,000 clones, 70% to 90% of them found once; the top ten carry 5.8%. Material: peripheral blood, obtained on day 0 of AZD1222 vaccination. The receptors were sampled from an adult in good health.

This clone appeared a few times. Other nucleotide sequences in the sample specify the same CDR3. The chain has TRBV9 and TRBJ2-3; 9 nucleotides line up with TRBD1. CDR1 and CDR2 (germline): SGDLS, YYNGEE. The V segment lost 2 bases and the J segment 0 bases; nucleotides outside the gene matches: 4. The CDR3 runs to 16 residues. The CDR3 region is CASSVVQGASTDTQYF. The CDR3 DNA sequence: TGTGCCAGCAGCGTCGTACAGGGGGCCAGCACAGATACGCAGTATTTT.

V usage is TRBV28 and J usage is TRBJ1-1; D unresolved. V shed 2 bases and J shed 3 bases, with 4 bases lying between them. Germline loops: CDR1 MDHEN, CDR2 SYDVKM. CDR3 length equals 12 residues. The CDR3 reads CASSLTYTEAFF. The DNA of the CDR3 is TGTGCCAGCAGTTTAACCTACACTGAAGCTTTCTTT.

This sequence joins TRBV24-1 and TRBJ2-1, with 9 bases that match TRBD2. The CDR3 covers 16 residues. Germline lookup yields CDR1 KGHDR and CDR2 SFDVKD. Trimming removed 2 bases from V and 2 bases from J; junction bases left unmatched: 3. CDR3 protein: CATSDSSGTTYNEQFF. DNA of the CDR3: TGTGCCACCAGTGATTCTAGCGGGACCACCTACAATGAGCAGTTCTTC.

The count of this clone is one. The CDR3 spells CASSEQGSRQPQHF. CDR3 DNA: TGTGCCAGCTCAGAACAGGGGTCTCGACAGCCCCAGCATTTT. The chain uses TRBV18 and TRBJ1-5; TRBD1 matches at 7 bases. Per the germline V gene, CDR1 is KGHSH and CDR2 is LQKENI. The CDR3 has 14 amino acids. V was pared by 5 bases and J by 7 bases, with 8 bases of the junction left unmatched.

The chain recombines TRBV18 with TRBJ2-1, with D possibly TRBD1 on 6 matching bases. V gave up 1 base and J gave up 10 bases, with 11 bases separating them. This CDR3 has 13 amino acids. From germline, CDR1 is KGHSH and CDR2 LQKENI. CDR3 sequence (DNA): TGTGCCAGCTCACCACATGAACAGGGAGAGCAGTTCTTC. It codes for CASSPHEQGEQFF.

The V call is TRBV7-3, the J call TRBJ2-7, with 14 positions matching TRBD2. The CDR3 covers 15 residues. Germline-derived CDR1 and CDR2 are SGHTA and FQGTGA. J gave up 6 bases and V 5 bases, and 6 bases lay outside the gene matches. Here the CDR3 DNA reads TGTGCCAGCAGCCAGGGACTAGCGGGAGTTCGCGAGCAGTACTTC. Its protein is CASSQGLAGVREQYF.

V is TRBV5-6 and J is TRBJ2-5; unclear D gene. The CDR3 consists of 13 residues. Between the trimmed V and J ends, which lost 4 bases and 0 bases, there was a span of 7 bases. Germline CDR1 and CDR2: SGHDT and YYEEEE. The DNA for the CDR3 is TGTGCCAGCAGCCCGCAGTACCAAGAGACCCAGTACTTC. Translating it yields CASSPQYQETQYF.

This chain connects TRBV27 to TRBJ2-7; no firm D call. The CDR3 consists of 16 residues. CDR1 and CDR2 from the germline V gene are MNHEY and SMNVEV (reference sequence). V shed 5 bases and J shed 1 base, with 18 bases lying between them. The CDR3, as DNA: TGTGCCAGCAGTCCCAGAATTTTACTGGGATCCTACGAGCAGTACTTC. Translation gives CASSPRILLGSYEQYF.

The rearrangement uses TRBV29-1 and TRBJ2-5, with D possibly being TRBD2 (6 bases). The CDR3 runs to 18 residues. Germline V CDR1 and CDR2: SQVTM, ANQGSEA. Between the trimmed V and J ends, which lost 7 bases and 9 bases, there was a span of 36 bases. The CDR3 sequence: CSAGRGDGGGATPMSQYF. The DNA for the CDR3 is TGCAGCGCCGGCCGCGGGGACGGTGGAGGAGCGACACCGATGTCCCAGTACTTC.

This chain joins TRBV27 and TRBJ1-1, with D possibly TRBD1 on 5 matching bases. The ends were cut back, 0 bases at V and 7 bases at J, with 9 bases in the middle. CDR1 and CDR2 from the germline V gene are MNHEY and SMNVEV (reference sequence). The CDR3 is 13 residues long. CDR3 amino acids: CASSLSPGFEAFF. CDR3 nucleotide sequence: TGTGCCAGCAGTTTATCCCCAGGGTTTGAAGCTTTCTTT.

The chain recombines TRBV9 with TRBJ2-1; 10 nucleotides align to TRBD2. The CDR3 contains 16 residues. Germline V gene sequence: CDR1 SGDLS, CDR2 YYNGEE. Trimming removed 2 bases from V and 7 bases from J; junction bases left unmatched: 9. The CDR3 loop is CASSVQIAGGYNEQFF. Written as DNA, the CDR3 is TGTGCCAGCAGCGTTCAAATAGCGGGAGGTTATAATGAGCAGTTCTTC.

The rearrangement uses TRBV6-4 and TRBJ1-4; TRBD1 aligns across 7 bases. Germline V CDR1 and CDR2: MRHNA, SNTAGT. J gave up 4 bases and V 4 bases, and 0 bases lay outside the gene matches. CDR3 length: 13 residues. The CDR3 sequence: CASSAGGNEKLFF. The CDR3 DNA sequence: TGTGCCAGCAGTGCAGGGGGTAATGAAAAACTGTTTTTT.

The chain is built from TRBV24-1 and TRBJ1-5, with D unresolved. The germline gives CDR1 KGHDR, CDR2 SFDVKD. Trimming shortened V by 7 bases and J by 0 bases, and 9 bases separated the two germline ends. This CDR3 contains 14 residues. The CDR3: CATSGVDSNQPQHF. CDR3 nucleotide sequence: TGTGCCACCAGCGGGGTGGATAGCAATCAGCCCCAGCATTTT.

CDR3 sequence (DNA): TGTGCCAGCAGCGTAGGGACTGGCTCTAACTATGGCTACACCTTC. It encodes CASSVGTGSNYGYTF. This chain connects TRBV9 to TRBJ1-2; unclear D gene. V lost 0 bases and J lost 0, with 9 bases in between. The CDR3 totals 15 residues. CDR1 is SGDLS, CDR2 YYNGEE, per germline.

The chain carries TRBV10-3 and TRBJ1-2; TRBD1 might be the D (6 bases). The CDR3 consists of 14 residues. Germline V CDR1 and CDR2: ENHRY, SYGVKD. Trimming shortened V by 2 bases and J by 1 base, and 8 bases separated the two germline ends. In DNA, the CDR3 is TGTGCCATCAGTGAGGGACAGCATAACTATGGCTACACCTTC. This translates into CAISEGQHNYGYTF.

This clone was counted a single time. J is TRBJ2-1 and V is TRBV10-3; TRBD2 matches at 14 bases. The J segment lost 8 bases and the V segment lost 7 bases, leaving 10 bases of the junction unmatched. The CDR3 length is 16 residues. Germline CDR1 and CDR2: ENHRY and SYGVKD. The CDR3 spells CAIKLGAGLAGDEQFF. The CDR3, as DNA: TGTGCCATCAAGCTTGGAGCGGGACTAGCGGGAGATGAGCAGTTCTTC.

The chain combines TRBV2 with TRBJ1-6; 9 nucleotides line up with TRBD1. J was trimmed by 7 bases and V by 5 bases; bases with no gene match: 6. The CDR3 has 15 amino acids. Germline CDR1 and CDR2: SNHLY and FYNNEI. CDR3 sequence: CASSSQGARNSPLHF. As DNA, the CDR3 is TGTGCCAGCAGTTCACAGGGGGCGCGGAATTCACCCCTCCACTTT.

The chain links TRBV7-2 to TRBJ1-5; no clear D. This CDR3 comprises 15 residues. Trimming took off 6 bases at V and 0 bases at J, with 12 bases between the two ends. Germline V lookup: CDR1 SGHTA, CDR2 FQGNSA. CDR3 sequence reads: CASRLTVYSNQPQHF. Here the CDR3 DNA reads TGTGCCAGCAGACTTACAGTTTATAGCAATCAGCCCCAGCATTTT.

The chain employs TRBV10-1 and TRBJ2-5; 11 bases fit TRBD2. From germline, CDR1 is WNHNN and CDR2 SYGVQD (reference sequence). This CDR3 contains 16 residues. V gave up 1 base and J gave up 5 bases; unmatched junction bases: 6. The CDR3 protein is CASSEWRLAGGETQYF. The CDR3 bases are TGCGCCAGCAGTGAGTGGAGGCTAGCGGGAGGCGAGACCCAGTACTTC.

V gene TRBV19 combines with J gene TRBJ2-7, with D possibly matching TRBD1 (6 bases). Trimming stripped 5 bases from V and 0 bases from J, with 11 bases between. The CDR3 contains 14 residues. In germline, CDR1 is LNHDA, CDR2 SQIVND (reference sequence). The CDR3 coding sequence is TGTGCCAGTAGTTCACGGACAGTCTCCTACGAGCAGTACTTC. Translated: CASSSRTVSYEQYF.

The chain's CDR3 is CASSPTQGAYGYTF. The CDR3 DNA follows: TGTGCCAGCAGCCCTACTCAGGGGGCCTATGGCTACACCTTC. The chain joins TRBV5-4 to TRBJ1-2; 8 nucleotides align to TRBD1. V dropped 4 bases and J dropped 4; count of bases not matched to a gene: 6. This CDR3 region has 14 residues. The germline gives CDR1 SGHNT, CDR2 YYREEE (reference sequence).

This sequence joins TRBV27 and TRBJ2-7, with D perhaps TRBD2 (6 bases). Per the germline V gene, CDR1 is MNHEY and CDR2 is SMNVEV (reference sequence). Trimming removed 2 bases at V and 2 bases at J, with 13 bases between. This CDR3 contains 15 residues. CDR3 protein: CASSLKLPGAYEQYF. The CDR3 region has the DNA TGTGCCAGCAGTTTAAAGCTACCGGGAGCCTACGAGCAGTACTTC.

The V and J genes are TRBV4-1 and TRBJ1-2; 8 nucleotides match TRBD1. From germline, CDR1 is MGHRA and CDR2 YSYEKL. Trimming took 0 bases from V and 4 from J; bases not matched to a gene: 7. The CDR3 loop spans 16 amino acids. The CDR3 protein is CASSQDGQGPPYGYTF. DNA for the CDR3: TGCGCCAGCAGCCAAGATGGACAGGGTCCTCCCTATGGCTACACCTTC.

The chain recombines TRBV19 with TRBJ1-5; D is unclear. Trimming pared 7 bases from V and 0 bases from J, leaving 28 bases between. Germline assignment: CDR1 LNHDA and CDR2 SQIVND (reference sequence). CDR3 length: 20 amino acids. The CDR3 loop reads CASTRRLYERETYSNQPQHF. The CDR3, as DNA: TGTGCCAGTACCAGACGACTATATGAGAGAGAAACATATAGCAATCAGCCCCAGCATTTT.

V and J are TRBV7-9 and TRBJ2-7; 7 positions agree with TRBD1. CDR3 length: 13 amino acids. CDR1 is SEHNR and CDR2 is FQNEAQ in the germline V gene (reference sequence). The V gene end was trimmed by 0 bases and the J gene end by 4 bases; junction bases not matched to a gene: 0. This CDR3 reads CASSLARGYEQYF. In nucleotides, the CDR3 is TGTGCCAGCAGCTTAGCCAGGGGGTACGAGCAGTACTTC.

This clone was detected once. The chain is built from TRBV11-2 and TRBJ2-1; 11 nucleotides agree with TRBD1. Germline V CDR1 and CDR2: SGHAT, FQNNGV. V lost 4 bases and J lost 7; bases outside the gene matches: 9. This CDR3 is built from 16 residues. The CDR3, as DNA: TGTGCCAGCAGCTGGACCGGGACAGGGGGAAGAAATGAGCAGTTCTTC. It yields the protein CASSWTGTGGRNEQFF.

J is TRBJ2-3 and V is TRBV27; 10 nucleotides agree with TRBD2. This CDR3 contains 16 residues. Germline V gene lookup returns CDR1 MNHEY and CDR2 SMNVEV (reference sequence). V was clipped by 1 base and J by 2 bases; unmatched bases: 3. This CDR3 is CASSLLAGGFTDTQYF. The CDR3 DNA sequence: TGTGCCAGCAGTTTATTAGCGGGAGGTTTCACAGATACGCAGTATTTT.

The J gene is TRBJ2-2, the V gene TRBV19; D is possibly TRBD2 (5 bases). The V and J ends lost 3 bases and 6 bases respectively, with 17 bases between them. The germline V gene encodes CDR1 LNHDA and CDR2 SQIVND (reference sequence). The CDR3 has 16 residues. The CDR3 sequence is CASSISVGKAAGELFF. For the CDR3, the DNA is TGTGCCAGTAGTATCTCCGTGGGGAAAGCGGCCGGGGAGCTGTTTTTT. The whole variable domain, remainder taken from reference TRBV19 and TRBJ2-2, is DGGITQSPKYLFRKEGQNVTLSCEQNLNHDAMYWYRQDPGQGLRLIYYSQIVNDFQKGDIAEGYSVSREKKESFPLTVTSAQKNPTAFYLCASSISVGKAAGELFFGEGSRLTVL.

The chain has TRBV6-6 and TRBJ1-4, with 9 bases identical to TRBD1. V shed 0 bases and J 6 bases; nucleotides not matched to a gene: 5. This CDR3 is 16 amino acids long. Germline V gives CDR1 MNHNY, CDR2 SVGAGI (reference sequence). The CDR3 coding sequence is TGTGCCAGCAGTTACTCGCACCGGGACAGGGATGAAAAACTGTTTTTT. This sequence encodes CASSYSHRDRDEKLFF.

V and J are TRBV27 and TRBJ1-6; possibly TRBD1 for D (6 bases). V was trimmed by 2 bases and J by 10 bases, leaving 18 bases between them. The germline gives CDR1 MNHEY, CDR2 SMNVEV (reference sequence). There are 16 residues in the CDR3. CDR3 residues: CASSLIGDNHSSPLHF. CDR3 bases: TGTGCCAGCAGTTTAATAGGGGACAACCACTCCTCACCCCTCCACTTT.